This record looks at one T cell receptor (beta chain) sequence and its context. This entry belongs to a study of blood T cell repertoires in COVID-19. Germline V gene sequence: CDR1 SGHTA, CDR2 FQGNSA. Trimming shortened V by 5 bases and J by 6 bases, and 11 bases separated the two germline ends. This CDR3 is 14 amino acids long. Clones were sequenced by immunoSEQ multiplex PCR, and TCRdb holds only the in-frame ones, with some missing. The sample has roughly 430,000 clones; 88% are singletons. The TCR was taken from a woman in her 40s with acute COVID-19. The chain uses TRBV7-2 and TRBJ1-6; D is perhaps TRBD1 (6 bases). Sequencing input: PBMCs or T cells enriched from blood (not recorded which). For the CDR3, the DNA is TGTGCCAGCAGCCTGGACAGTTTTAATTCACCCCTCCACTTT. It yields the protein CASSLDSFNSPLHF.